The next 10 T cell receptor beta chains were all read from a single sample in a study of blood T cell repertoires in COVID-19. The method was immunoSEQ multiplex PCR; TCRdb's version includes in-frame clones alone and lacks a portion of them. This sample has some 300,000 clones, with more than 75% found just once. The sample was peripheral blood. Receptor source: a man in his 70s with acute or convalescent COVID-19.

About this clone: The sample holds other DNA sequences that translate to the same CDR3. Written as DNA, the CDR3 is TGTGCCAGCAGCTGGGACAGGGATAATTCACCCCTCCACTTT. It specifies CASSWDRDNSPLHF. V and J are TRBV5-4 and TRBJ1-6; 9 nucleotides align to TRBD1. Germline values: CDR1 SGHNT, CDR2 YYREEE (reference sequence). The CDR3 runs to 14 residues. V was pared by 3 bases and J by 5 bases, with 0 bases of the junction left unmatched. Full variable domain (rest looked up from reference TRBV5-4 and TRBJ1-6): ETGVTQSPTHLIKTRGQQVTLRCSSQSGHNTVSWYQQALGQGPQFIFQYYREEENGRGNFPPRFSGLQFPNYSSELNVNALELDDSALYLCASSWDRDNSPLHFGNGTRLTVT.

The chain is built from TRBV7-2 and TRBJ1-1; 7 bases map to TRBD1. This CDR3 region has 12 residues. The germline V gene has CDR1 SGHTA and CDR2 FQGNSA. V lost 2 bases to trimming and J lost 11 bases; unmatched junction nucleotides: 5. The CDR3 DNA follows: TGTGCCAGCAGCTTATCACAGGGGAGGGCTTTCTTT. It yields the protein CASSLSQGRAFF. Full variable domain (rest looked up from reference TRBV7-2 and TRBJ1-1): GAGVSQSPSNKVTEKGKDVELRCDPISGHTALYWYRQSLGQGLEFLIYFQGNSAPDKSGLPSDRFSAERTGGSVSTLTIQRTQQEDSAVYLCASSLSQGRAFFGQGTRLTVV.

The gene calls are TRBV7-8 and TRBJ2-2; TRBD1 matches 8 bases. The CDR3 consists of 14 residues. Germline V lookup: CDR1 SGHVS, CDR2 FQNEAQ. V shed 3 bases and J 9 bases; nucleotides not matched to a gene: 6. CDR3 sequence: CASSLDRVGRELFF. The CDR3 DNA is TGTGCCAGCAGCTTGGACAGGGTGGGCCGGGAGCTGTTTTTT. The complete variable domain, with remaining parts taken from reference TRBV7-8 and TRBJ2-2, reads GAGVSQSPRYKVAKRGQDVALRCDPISGHVSLFWYQQALGQGPEFLTYFQNEAQLDKSGLPSDRFFAERPEGSVSTLKIQRTQQEDSAVYLCASSLDRVGRELFFGEGSRLTVL.

The CDR3 DNA reads as TGCGCCAGCAGCCAAGAGGCAGGGCTGGGACTAGCGGGCCACAATGAGCAGTTCTTC. Its protein product is CASSQEAGLGLAGHNEQFF. This chain links TRBV4-1 with TRBJ2-1, with 12 bases lining up with TRBD2. CDR1 and CDR2 (germline): MGHRA, YSYEKL. V lost 0 bases to trimming and J lost 5 bases; unmatched junction nucleotides: 11. This CDR3 contains 19 residues.

V gene TRBV7-2 combines with J gene TRBJ2-7, with 9 nucleotides matching TRBD2. Looked up from germline, CDR1 is SGHTA and CDR2 is FQGNSA. The junction had 4 bases not matched to a gene; V was cut back by 0 bases and J by 4 bases. The CDR3 sequence is 15 residues long. CDR3 DNA: TGTGCCAGCAGCTTAGCTAGCGGGAGATTGTACGAGCAGTACTTC. This sequence encodes CASSLASGRLYEQYF.

V and J are TRBV9 and TRBJ1-2, with 9 nucleotides matching TRBD1. CDR3 length equals 13 residues. CDR1 and CDR2 from the germline V gene are SGDLS and YYNGEE. Trimming cost V 4 bases and J 6 bases; bases outside gene matches: 4. CDR3 residues: CASSSWTGDGYTF. The CDR3 coding sequence is TGTGCCAGCAGCTCCTGGACAGGGGATGGCTACACCTTC.

This rearrangement joins TRBV19 to TRBJ2-7; TRBD1 aligns across 9 bases. Germline CDR1 reads LNHDA; CDR2 reads SQIVND (reference sequence). The V gene end was trimmed by 5 bases and the J gene end by 1 base; junction bases not matched to a gene: 15. This CDR3 spans 18 amino acids. The CDR3: CASSGRRNTGGASYEQYF. The DNA of the CDR3 is TGTGCCAGTAGTGGCCGGAGAAATACAGGGGGCGCTTCCTACGAGCAGTACTTC.

V and J are TRBV5-6 and TRBJ2-5; TRBD2 matches at 12 bases. This CDR3 spans 16 amino acids. Germline trimming cut 5 bases from V and 1 base from J; bases unmatched to any gene: 6. The germline V gene encodes CDR1 SGHDT and CDR2 YYEEEE. The CDR3 here is CASSPGTSGFQETQYF. The CDR3 bases are TGTGCCAGCAGTCCTGGGACTAGCGGGTTCCAAGAGACCCAGTACTTC.

The chain carries TRBV2 and TRBJ1-1; D perhaps matches TRBD1 (6 bases). V lost 6 bases to trimming and J lost 0 bases, with 17 bases between them. The CDR3 has 16 residues. Germline CDR1 and CDR2: SNHLY and FYNNEI. The CDR3: CASRVGTRLMNTEAFF. CDR3 nucleotides: TGTGCCAGCAGGGTCGGGACACGCTTAATGAACACTGAAGCTTTCTTT. Drawing the rest from reference TRBV2 and TRBJ1-1, the complete variable domain is EPEVTQTPSHQVTQMGQEVILRCVPISNHLYFYWYRQILGQKVEFLVSFYNNEISEKSEIFDDQFSVERPDGSNFTLKIRSTKLEDSAMYFCASRVGTRLMNTEAFFGQGTRLTVV.

The CDR3: CASSYGTGGDEKLFF. As DNA, the CDR3 is TGTGCCAGCAGCTACGGGACAGGGGGAGATGAAAAACTGTTTTTT. This chain uses TRBV7-9 with TRBJ1-4; 11 bases match TRBD1. The germline gives CDR1 SEHNR, CDR2 FQNEAQ (reference sequence). The CDR3 totals 15 residues. V shed 4 bases, J shed 6 bases, and the junction held 4 bases outside the gene matches.